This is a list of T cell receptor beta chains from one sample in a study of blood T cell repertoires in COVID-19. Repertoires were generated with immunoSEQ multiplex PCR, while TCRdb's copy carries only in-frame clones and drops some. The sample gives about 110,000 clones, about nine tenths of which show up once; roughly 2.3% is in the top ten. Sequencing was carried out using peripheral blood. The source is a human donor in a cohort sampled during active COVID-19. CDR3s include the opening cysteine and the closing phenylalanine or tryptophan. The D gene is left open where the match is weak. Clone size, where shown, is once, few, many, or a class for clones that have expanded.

CASSLMTSGTGELFF	TGTGCCAGCAGCTTAATGACTAGCGGGACCGGGGAGCTGTTTTTT	.	TRBJ2-2	TRBV5-5	TRBD2
CASSVEGAGTGELFF	TGTGCCAGCAGCGTAGAGGGGGCCGGGACCGGGGAGCTGTTTTTT	.	TRBJ2-2	TRBV9	TRBD1
CASSINGGRYQETQYF	TGTGCCAGTAGTATAAATGGGGGCCGGTACCAAGAGACCCAGTACTTC	.	TRBJ2-5	TRBV19	.
CASSQSVLAGGMNTEAFF	TGCGCCAGCAGTCAATCGGTTCTCGCAGGAGGCATGAACACTGAAGCTTTCTTT	.	TRBJ1-1	TRBV23-1	.
CASSLPGGIGSQPQHF	TGTGCCAGTAGTCTCCCGGGAGGGATAGGAAGTCAGCCCCAGCATTTT	.	TRBJ1-5	TRBV19	.
CASSYGSDEAFF	TGTGCCAGCAGTTACGGCTCAGATGAAGCTTTCTTT	few	TRBJ1-1	TRBV6-6	.
CASANGAGQETQYF	TGTGCTAGTGCTAATGGGGCAGGGCAAGAGACCCAGTACTTC	.	TRBJ2-5	TRBV12-5	.
CASSPQAGFSTDTQYF	TGTGCCAGCTCACCCCAGGCAGGATTTAGCACAGATACGCAGTATTTT	.	TRBJ2-3	TRBV18	.
CASSPGTFLEQYF	TGCGCCAGCAGCCCCGGGACTTTTCTAGAGCAGTACTTC	.	TRBJ2-7	TRBV4-1	.
CASTHRRAGTEAFF	TGTGCCAGCACCCATCGACGGGCGGGCACTGAAGCTTTCTTT	once	TRBJ1-1	TRBV5-6	.
CASSQDPPGFGGDEAFF	TGTGCCAGCAGCCAAGATCCCCCCGGCTTTGGGGGGGATGAAGCTTTCTTT	.	TRBJ1-1	TRBV14	.
CASSYPLEGPQETQYF	TGTGCCAGCAGTTACCCCTTGGAGGGCCCCCAAGAGACCCAGTACTTC	.	TRBJ2-5	TRBV6-6	.
CASSAGTSFTDTQYF	TGTGCCAGCAGCGCCGGGACTAGTTTCACAGATACGCAGTATTTT	.	TRBJ2-3	TRBV9	TRBD2
CASSEAPTGELFF	TGCGCCAGCAGTGAAGCCCCCACCGGGGAGCTGTTTTTT	.	TRBJ2-2	TRBV10-1	.
CATSRDRTGLYPMNTEAFF	TGTGCCACCAGCAGAGATCGTACAGGGTTATACCCCATGAACACTGAAGCTTTCTTT	.	TRBJ1-1	TRBV15	.
CASSGTGLRREQYF	TGTGCCAGCAGCGGGACAGGCCTGCGCCGCGAGCAGTACTTC	.	TRBJ2-7	TRBV7-9	TRBD1
CASSLRLGLSEQYF	TGTGCCAGCAGCTTGAGACTGGGGCTGAGCGAGCAGTACTTC	.	TRBJ2-7	TRBV5-5	.